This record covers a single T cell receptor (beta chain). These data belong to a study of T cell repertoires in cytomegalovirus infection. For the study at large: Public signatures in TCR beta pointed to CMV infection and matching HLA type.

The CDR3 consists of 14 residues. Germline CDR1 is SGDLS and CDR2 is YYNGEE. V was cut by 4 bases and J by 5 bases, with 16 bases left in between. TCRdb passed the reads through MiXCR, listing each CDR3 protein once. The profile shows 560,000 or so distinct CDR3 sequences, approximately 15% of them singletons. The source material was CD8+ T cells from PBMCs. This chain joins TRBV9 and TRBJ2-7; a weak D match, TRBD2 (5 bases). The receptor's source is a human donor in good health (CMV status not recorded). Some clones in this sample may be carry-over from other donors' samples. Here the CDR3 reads CASSPQRGFNEQYF. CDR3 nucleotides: TGTGCCAGCAGCCCCCAGAGAGGGTTCAACGAGCAGTACTTC.